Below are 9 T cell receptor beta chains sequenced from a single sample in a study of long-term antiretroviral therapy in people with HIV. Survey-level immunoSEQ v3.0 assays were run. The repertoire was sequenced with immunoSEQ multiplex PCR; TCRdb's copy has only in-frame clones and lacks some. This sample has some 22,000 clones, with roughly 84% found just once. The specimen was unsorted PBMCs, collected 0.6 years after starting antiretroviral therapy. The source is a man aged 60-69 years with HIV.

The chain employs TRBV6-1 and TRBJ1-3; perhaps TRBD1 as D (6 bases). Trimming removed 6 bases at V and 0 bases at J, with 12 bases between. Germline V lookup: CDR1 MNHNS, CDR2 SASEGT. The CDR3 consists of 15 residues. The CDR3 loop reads CASSLGQYSGNTIYF. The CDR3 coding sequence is TGTGCCAGCAGCCTAGGACAGTACTCTGGAAACACCATATATTTT.

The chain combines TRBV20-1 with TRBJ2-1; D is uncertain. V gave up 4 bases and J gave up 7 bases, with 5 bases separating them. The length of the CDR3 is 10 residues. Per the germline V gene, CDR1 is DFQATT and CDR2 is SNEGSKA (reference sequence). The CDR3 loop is CSAKANEQFF. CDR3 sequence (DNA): TGCAGTGCTAAGGCGAATGAGCAGTTCTTC.

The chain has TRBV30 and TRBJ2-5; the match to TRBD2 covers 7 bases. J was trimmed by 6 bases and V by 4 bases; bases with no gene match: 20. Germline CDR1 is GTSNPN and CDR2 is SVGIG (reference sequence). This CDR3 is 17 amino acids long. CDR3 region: CAWIGRASGRHEKTQYF. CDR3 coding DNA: TGTGCCTGGATTGGCAGGGCTAGCGGTCGGCACGAGAAGACCCAGTACTTC.

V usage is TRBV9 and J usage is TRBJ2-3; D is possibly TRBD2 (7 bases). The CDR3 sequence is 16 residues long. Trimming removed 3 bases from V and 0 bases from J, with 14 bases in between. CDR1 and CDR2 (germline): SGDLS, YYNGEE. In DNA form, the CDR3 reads TGTGCCAGCAGCGAGGGGGGGATATCTAGCACAGATACGCAGTATTTT. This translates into CASSEGGISSTDTQYF.

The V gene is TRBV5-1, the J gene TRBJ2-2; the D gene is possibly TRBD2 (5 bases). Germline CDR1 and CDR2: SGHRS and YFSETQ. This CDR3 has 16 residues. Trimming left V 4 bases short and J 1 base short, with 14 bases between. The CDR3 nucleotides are TGCGCCAGCAGCCCGCCCGGGGTTGAGAACACCGGGGAGCTGTTTTTT. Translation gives CASSPPGVENTGELFF.

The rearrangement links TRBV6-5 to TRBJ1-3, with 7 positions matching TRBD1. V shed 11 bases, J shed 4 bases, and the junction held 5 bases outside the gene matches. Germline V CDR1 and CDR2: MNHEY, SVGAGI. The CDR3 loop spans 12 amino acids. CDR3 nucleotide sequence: TGTGCCTCCAGGGGGTCGGGAAACACCATATATTTT. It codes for CASRGSGNTIYF.

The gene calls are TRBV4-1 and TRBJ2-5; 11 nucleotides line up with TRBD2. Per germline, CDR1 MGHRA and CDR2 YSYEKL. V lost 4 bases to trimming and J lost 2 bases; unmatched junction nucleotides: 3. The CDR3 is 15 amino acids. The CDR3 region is CASSLLAGEQETQYF. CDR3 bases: TGCGCCAGCAGCCTACTAGCGGGGGAGCAAGAGACCCAGTACTTC.

In nucleotides, the CDR3 is TGTGCCAGCAGCCTGGGGGAGACCCAGTACTTC. Amino acids: CASSLGETQYF. The chain links TRBV11-3 to TRBJ2-5, with D uncertain. Trimming cost V 5 bases and J 5 bases, with 6 bases left between them. The germline V gene has CDR1 SGHNT and CDR2 YENEEA. The CDR3 is 11 residues long.

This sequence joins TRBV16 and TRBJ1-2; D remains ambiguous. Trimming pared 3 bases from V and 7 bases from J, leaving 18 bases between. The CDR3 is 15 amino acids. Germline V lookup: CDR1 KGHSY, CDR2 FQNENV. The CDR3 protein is CASSHPFAGIAGYTF. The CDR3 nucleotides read TGTGCCAGCAGCCATCCTTTTGCAGGTATCGCTGGCTACACCTTC.